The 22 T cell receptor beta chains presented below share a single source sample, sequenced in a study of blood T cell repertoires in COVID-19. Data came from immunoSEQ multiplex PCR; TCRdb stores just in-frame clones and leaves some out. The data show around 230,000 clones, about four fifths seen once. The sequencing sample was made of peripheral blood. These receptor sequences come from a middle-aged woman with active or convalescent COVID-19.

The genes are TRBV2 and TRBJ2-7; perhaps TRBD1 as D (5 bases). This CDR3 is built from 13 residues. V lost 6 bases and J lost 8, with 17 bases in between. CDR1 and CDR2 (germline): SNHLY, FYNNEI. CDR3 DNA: TGTGCCAGCAGGGGGCTGATGACAGCCCAGCAGTACTTC. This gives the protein CASRGLMTAQQYF.

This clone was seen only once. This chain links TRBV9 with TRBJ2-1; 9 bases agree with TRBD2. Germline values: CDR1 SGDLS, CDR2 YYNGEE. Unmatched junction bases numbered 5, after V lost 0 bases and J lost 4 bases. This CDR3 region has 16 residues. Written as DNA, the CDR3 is TGTGCCAGCAGCGTAGTAGTAGCGGGGGCTTACAATGAGCAGTTCTTC. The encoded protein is CASSVVVAGAYNEQFF. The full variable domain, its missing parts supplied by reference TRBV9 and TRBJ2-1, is DSGVTQTPKHLITATGQRVTLRCSPRSGDLSVYWYQQSLDQGLQFLIQYYNGEERAKGNILERFSAQQFPDLHSELNLSSLELGDSALYFCASSVVVAGAYNEQFFGPGTRLTVL.

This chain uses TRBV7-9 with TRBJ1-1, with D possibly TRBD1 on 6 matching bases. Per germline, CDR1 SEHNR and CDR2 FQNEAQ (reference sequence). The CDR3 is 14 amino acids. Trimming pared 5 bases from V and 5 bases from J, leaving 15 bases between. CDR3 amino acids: CASSPEGGRTEAFF. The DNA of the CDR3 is TGTGCCAGCAGCCCTGAGGGGGGGCGGACTGAAGCTTTCTTT.

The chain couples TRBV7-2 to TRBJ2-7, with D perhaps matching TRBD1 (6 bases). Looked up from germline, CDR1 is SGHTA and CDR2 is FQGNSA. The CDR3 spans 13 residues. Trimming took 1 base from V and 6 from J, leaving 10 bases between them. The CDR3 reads CASSLGNRVEQYF. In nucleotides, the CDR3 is TGTGCCAGCAGCTTAGGTAACAGGGTCGAGCAGTACTTC.

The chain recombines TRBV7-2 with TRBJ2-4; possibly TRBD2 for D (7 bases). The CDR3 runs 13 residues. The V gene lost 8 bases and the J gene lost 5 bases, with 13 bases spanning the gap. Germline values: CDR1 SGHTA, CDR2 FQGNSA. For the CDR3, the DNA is TGTGCCAGCTCCCTGGGGGGGCAAAACATTCAGTACTTC. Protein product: CASSLGGQNIQYF.

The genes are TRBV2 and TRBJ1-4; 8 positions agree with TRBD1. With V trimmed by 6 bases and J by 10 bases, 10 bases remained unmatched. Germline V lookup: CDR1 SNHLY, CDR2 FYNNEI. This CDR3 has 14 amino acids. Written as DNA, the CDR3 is TGTGCCAGCAGCGTAGACAGGGGTGGGGGAAAACTGTTTTTT. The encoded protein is CASSVDRGGGKLFF.

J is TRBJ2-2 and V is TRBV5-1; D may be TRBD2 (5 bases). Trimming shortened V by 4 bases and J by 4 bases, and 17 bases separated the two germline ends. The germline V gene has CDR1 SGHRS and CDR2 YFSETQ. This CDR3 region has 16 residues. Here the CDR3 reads CASSSDRRLGTGELFF. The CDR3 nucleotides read TGCGCCAGCAGCAGCGACCGGAGGCTCGGCACCGGGGAGCTGTTTTTT.

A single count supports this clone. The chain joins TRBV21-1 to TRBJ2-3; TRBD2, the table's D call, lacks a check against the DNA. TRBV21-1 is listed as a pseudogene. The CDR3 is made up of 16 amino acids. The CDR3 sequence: CASSPGLARPTDTQYF. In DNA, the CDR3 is TGTGCCAGCAGCCCGGGACTAGCGAGACCCACAGATACGCAGTATTTT.

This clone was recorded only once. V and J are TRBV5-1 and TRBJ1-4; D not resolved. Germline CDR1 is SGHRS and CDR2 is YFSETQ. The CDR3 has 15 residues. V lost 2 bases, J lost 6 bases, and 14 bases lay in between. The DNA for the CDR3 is TGCGCCAGCAGCTTACAACCGGGTCGGGATGAAAAACTGTTTTTT. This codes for CASSLQPGRDEKLFF.

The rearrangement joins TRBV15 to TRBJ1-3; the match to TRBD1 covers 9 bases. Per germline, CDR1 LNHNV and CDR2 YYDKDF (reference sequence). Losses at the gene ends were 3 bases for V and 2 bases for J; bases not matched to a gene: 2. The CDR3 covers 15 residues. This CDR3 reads CATSRRQGAGNTIYF. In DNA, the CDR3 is TGTGCCACCAGCAGGCGACAGGGGGCTGGAAACACCATATATTTT. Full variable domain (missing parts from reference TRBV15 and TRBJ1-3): DAMVIQNPRYQVTQFGKPVTLSCSQTLNHNVMYWYQQKSSQAPKLLFHYYDKDFNNEADTPDNFQSRRPNTSFCFLDIRSPGLGDTAMYLCATSRRQGAGNTIYFGEGSWLTVV.

CDR3 sequence (DNA): TGCGCCAGCAGCTTGGTGTCTCCTACTAACTATGGCTACACCTTC. This codes for CASSLVSPTNYGYTF. The genes are TRBV5-1 and TRBJ1-2, with D unclear. This CDR3 has 15 amino acids. Trimming removed 0 bases at V and 0 bases at J, with 9 bases between. Germline-derived CDR1 and CDR2 are SGHRS and YFSETQ.

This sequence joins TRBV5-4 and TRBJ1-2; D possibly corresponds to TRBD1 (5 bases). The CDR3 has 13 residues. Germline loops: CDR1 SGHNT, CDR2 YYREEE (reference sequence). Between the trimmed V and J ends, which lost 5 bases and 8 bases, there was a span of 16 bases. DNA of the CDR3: TGTGCCAGCAGACCGCAGGGAGGAGACGGCTACACCTTC. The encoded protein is CASRPQGGDGYTF.

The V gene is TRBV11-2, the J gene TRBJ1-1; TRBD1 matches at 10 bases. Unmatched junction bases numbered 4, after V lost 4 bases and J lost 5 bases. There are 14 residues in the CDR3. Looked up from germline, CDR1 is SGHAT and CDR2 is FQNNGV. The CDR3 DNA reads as TGTGCCAGCAGCTGGGTGGACAGGGGGACTGAAGCTTTCTTT. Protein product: CASSWVDRGTEAFF.

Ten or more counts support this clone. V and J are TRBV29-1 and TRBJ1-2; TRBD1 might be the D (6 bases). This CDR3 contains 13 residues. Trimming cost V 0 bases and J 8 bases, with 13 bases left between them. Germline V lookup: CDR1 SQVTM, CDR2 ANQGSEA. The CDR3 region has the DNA TGCAGCGTTGAAGAGCTCAGGGGCTGGGGCTACACCTTC. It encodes CSVEELRGWGYTF.

The CDR3 DNA follows: TGTGCCAGCAGCTTAGTAGTGCCCGAGTACAATGAGCAGTTCTTC. Translated: CASSLVVPEYNEQFF. V and J are TRBV7-8 and TRBJ2-1; D is unresolved. The V end was cut by 1 base, the J end by 4 bases, with 11 bases between. This CDR3 spans 15 amino acids. CDR1 SGHVS and CDR2 FQNEAQ come from the germline V gene.

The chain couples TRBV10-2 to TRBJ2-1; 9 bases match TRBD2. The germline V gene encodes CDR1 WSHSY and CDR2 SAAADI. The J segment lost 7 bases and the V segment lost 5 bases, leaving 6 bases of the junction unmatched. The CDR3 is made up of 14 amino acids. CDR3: CASSLLAGSNEQFF. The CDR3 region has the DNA TGCGCCAGCAGTTTACTAGCGGGCAGTAATGAGCAGTTCTTC.

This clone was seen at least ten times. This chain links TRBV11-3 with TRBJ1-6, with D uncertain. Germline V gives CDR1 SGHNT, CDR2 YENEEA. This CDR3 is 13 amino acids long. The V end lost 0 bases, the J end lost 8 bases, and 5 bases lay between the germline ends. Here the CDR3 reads CASSLDGDSPLHF. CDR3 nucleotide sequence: TGTGCCAGCAGCTTAGACGGGGATTCACCCCTCCACTTT.

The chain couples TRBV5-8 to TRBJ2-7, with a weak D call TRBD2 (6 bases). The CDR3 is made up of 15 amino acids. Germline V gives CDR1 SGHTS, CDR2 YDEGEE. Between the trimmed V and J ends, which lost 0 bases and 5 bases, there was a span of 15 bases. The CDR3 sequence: CASSLGLVPGDEQYF. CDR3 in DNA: TGTGCCAGCAGCTTGGGACTAGTGCCGGGTGACGAGCAGTACTTC.

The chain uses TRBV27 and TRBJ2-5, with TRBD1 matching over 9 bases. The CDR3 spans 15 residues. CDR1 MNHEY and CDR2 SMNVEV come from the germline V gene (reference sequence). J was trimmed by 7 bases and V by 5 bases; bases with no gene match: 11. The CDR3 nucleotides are TGTGCCAGCAGTAGGGAGCCGACAGGGGGGGGGACCCAGTACTTC. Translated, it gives CASSREPTGGGTQYF.

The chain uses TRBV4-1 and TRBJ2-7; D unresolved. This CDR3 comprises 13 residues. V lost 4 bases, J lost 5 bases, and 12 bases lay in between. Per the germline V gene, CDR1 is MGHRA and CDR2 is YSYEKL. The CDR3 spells CASSLRSPHEQYF. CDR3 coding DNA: TGCGCCAGCAGCCTCCGGAGCCCGCACGAGCAGTACTTC.

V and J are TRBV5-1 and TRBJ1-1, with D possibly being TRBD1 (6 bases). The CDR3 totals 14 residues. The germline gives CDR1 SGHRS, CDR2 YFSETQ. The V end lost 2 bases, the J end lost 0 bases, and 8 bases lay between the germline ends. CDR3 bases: TGCGCCAGCAGCTTCGGGACAATGAACACTGAAGCTTTCTTT. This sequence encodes CASSFGTMNTEAFF.

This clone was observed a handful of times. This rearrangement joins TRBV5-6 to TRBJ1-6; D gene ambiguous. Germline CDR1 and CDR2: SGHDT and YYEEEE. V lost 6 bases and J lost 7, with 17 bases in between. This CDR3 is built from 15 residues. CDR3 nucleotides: TGTGCCAGCACCCCCACCGACTCGGGGAATTCACCCCTCCACTTT. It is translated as CASTPTDSGNSPLHF. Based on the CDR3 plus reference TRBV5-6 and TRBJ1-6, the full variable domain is DAGVTQSPTHLIKTRGQQVTLRCSPKSGHDTVSWYQQALGQGPQFIFQYYEEEERQRGNFPDRFSGHQFPNYSSELNVNALLLGDSALYLCASTPTDSGNSPLHFGNGTRLTVT.